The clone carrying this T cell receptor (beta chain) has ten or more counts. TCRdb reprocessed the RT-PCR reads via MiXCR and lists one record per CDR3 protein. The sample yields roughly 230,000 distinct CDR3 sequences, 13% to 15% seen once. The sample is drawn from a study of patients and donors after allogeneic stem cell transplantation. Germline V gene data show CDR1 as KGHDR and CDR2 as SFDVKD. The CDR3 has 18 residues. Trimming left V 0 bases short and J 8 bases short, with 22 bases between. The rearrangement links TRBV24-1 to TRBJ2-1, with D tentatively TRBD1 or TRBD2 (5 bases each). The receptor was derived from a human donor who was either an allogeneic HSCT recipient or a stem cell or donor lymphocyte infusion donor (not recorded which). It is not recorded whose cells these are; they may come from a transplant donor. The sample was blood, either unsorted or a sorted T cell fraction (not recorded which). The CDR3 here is CATSDLNSGRGRLDEQFF. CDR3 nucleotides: TGTGCCACCAGTGATTTGAATTCGGGAAGGGGCCGTTTAGATGAGCAGTTCTTC.